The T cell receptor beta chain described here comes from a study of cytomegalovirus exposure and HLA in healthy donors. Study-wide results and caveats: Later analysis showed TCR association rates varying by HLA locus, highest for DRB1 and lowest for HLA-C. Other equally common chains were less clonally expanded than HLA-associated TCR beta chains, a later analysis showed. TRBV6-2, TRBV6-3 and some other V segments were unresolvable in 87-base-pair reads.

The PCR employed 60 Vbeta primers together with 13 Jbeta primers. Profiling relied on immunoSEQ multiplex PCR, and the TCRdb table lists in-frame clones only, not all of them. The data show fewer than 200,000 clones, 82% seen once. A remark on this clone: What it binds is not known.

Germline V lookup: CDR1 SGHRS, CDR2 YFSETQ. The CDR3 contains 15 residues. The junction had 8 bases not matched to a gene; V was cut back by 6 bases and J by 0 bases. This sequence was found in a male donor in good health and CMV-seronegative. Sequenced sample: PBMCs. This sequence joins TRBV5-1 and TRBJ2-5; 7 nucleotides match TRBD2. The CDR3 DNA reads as TGCGCCAGCACCCAGACTAGCAGATACCAAGAGACCCAGTACTTC. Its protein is CASTQTSRYQETQYF.